Shown below are 2 T cell receptor beta chains from a single sample sequenced in a study of beta chain features in type 1 diabetes. As every portion of the isolated RNA was reverse transcribed, the sequencing read expressed TCRB transcripts. Clones were read by immunoSEQ multiplex PCR, and TCRdb kept only the in-frame ones, dropping some. This table holds 240,000 or so clones, about 30% found once. Specimen: central memory CD4+ T cells from blood. The receptor set was obtained from a man in his thirties or forties in good health.

The chain combines TRBV28 with TRBJ1-2; a weak D match, TRBD1 (6 bases). The CDR3 has 14 residues. Germline V gene data show CDR1 as MDHEN and CDR2 as SYDVKM. Trimming removed 6 bases from V and 2 bases from J, with 13 bases in between. CDR3: CASRPGQLNYGYTF. CDR3 sequence (DNA): TGTGCCAGCAGGCCTGGACAGCTGAACTATGGCTACACCTTC.

This clone was seen more than once but under ten times. This likely reflects a read error, since a far larger clone is one base away. The rearrangement links TRBV18 to TRBJ2-1, with D perhaps matching TRBD1 or TRBD2 (6 bases each). V was cut by 8 bases and J by 0 bases, with 17 bases left in between. Looked up from germline, CDR1 is KGHSH and CDR2 is LQKENI. The CDR3 spans 16 residues. The CDR3 DNA reads as TGTGCCAGCGCAGTCGAGGAGGGGGACTCCTACAATGAGCAGTTCTTC. It translates to CASAVEEGDSYNEQFF.